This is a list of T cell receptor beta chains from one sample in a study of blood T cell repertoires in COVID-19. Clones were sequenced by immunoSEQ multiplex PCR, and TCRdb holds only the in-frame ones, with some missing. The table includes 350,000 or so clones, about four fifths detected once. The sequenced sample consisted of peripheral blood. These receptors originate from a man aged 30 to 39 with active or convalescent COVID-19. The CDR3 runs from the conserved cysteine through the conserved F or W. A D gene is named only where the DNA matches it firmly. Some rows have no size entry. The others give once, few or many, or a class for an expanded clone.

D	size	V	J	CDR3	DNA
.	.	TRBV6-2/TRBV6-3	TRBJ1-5	CASSYSTVETDMWGLNQPQHF	TGTGCCAGCAGTTACTCGACCGTTGAGACAGACATGTGGGGGCTTAATCAGCCCCAGCATTTT
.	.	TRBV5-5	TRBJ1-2	CASSLGGHGAYGYTF	TGTGCCAGCAGCTTGGGGGGCCATGGGGCATATGGCTACACCTTC
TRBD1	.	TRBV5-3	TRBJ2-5	CARSPGTGAEKETQYF	TGTGCCAGAAGCCCCGGAACAGGGGCGGAGAAAGAGACCCAGTACTTC
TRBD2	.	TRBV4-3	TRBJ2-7	CASSQDTAGGSEQYF	TGCGCCAGCAGCCAAGATACCGCGGGAGGGAGCGAGCAGTACTTC
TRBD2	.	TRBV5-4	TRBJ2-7	CASSLGLAGVYEQYF	TGTGCCAGCAGCCTCGGACTAGCGGGAGTGTACGAGCAGTACTTC
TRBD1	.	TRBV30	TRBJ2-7	CAWRRDRDRGYEQYF	TGTGCCTGGAGGAGGGACCGGGACAGGGGCTACGAGCAGTACTTC
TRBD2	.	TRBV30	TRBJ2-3	CAWSLLAGGRTDTQYF	TGTGCCTGGAGTTTACTAGCGGGAGGTAGAACAGATACGCAGTATTTT
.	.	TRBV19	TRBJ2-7	CASKGGGPNEQYF	TGTGCCAGTAAAGGGGGAGGGCCGAACGAGCAGTACTTC
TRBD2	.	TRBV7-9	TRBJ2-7	CASSFWLAGVNEQYF	TGTGCCAGCAGCTTCTGGCTAGCGGGAGTCAACGAGCAGTACTTC
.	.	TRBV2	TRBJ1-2	CASTLLPDRPYGYTF	TGTGCCAGCACCCTCCTTCCCGACAGGCCCTATGGCTACACCTTC
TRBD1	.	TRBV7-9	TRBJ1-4	CASSSTGGNEKLFF	TGTGCCAGCAGCTCTACAGGGGGTAATGAAAAACTGTTTTTT
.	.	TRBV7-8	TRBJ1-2	CASSLGGLPYGYTF	TGTGCCAGCAGCTTAGGGGGGCTGCCCTATGGCTACACCTTC
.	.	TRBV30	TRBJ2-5	CAWTQGLPRSQETQYF	TGTGCCTGGACTCAAGGACTCCCGCGAAGTCAAGAGACCCAGTACTTC
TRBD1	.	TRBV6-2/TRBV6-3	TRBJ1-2	CASSQPDRALYGYTF	TGTGCCAGCAGTCAACCCGACAGGGCCCTCTATGGCTACACCTTC
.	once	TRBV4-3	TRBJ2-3	CASSQDRASTDTQYF	TGCGCCAGCAGCCAAGATCGAGCTAGCACAGATACGCAGTATTTT
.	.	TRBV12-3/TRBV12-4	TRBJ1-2	CASSFRSQEGYTF	TGTGCCAGCAGTTTCAGATCGCAGGAAGGCTACACCTTC
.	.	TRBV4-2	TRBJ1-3	CASSRSQGTGNTIYF	TGTGCCAGCAGCCGATCACAGGGCACTGGAAACACCATATATTTT
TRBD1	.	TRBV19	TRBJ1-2	CASAGGGYGYTF	TGTGCCAGTGCAGGGGGCGGCTATGGCTACACCTTC
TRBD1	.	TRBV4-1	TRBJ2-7	CASSHLDRDYEQYF	TGCGCCAGCAGCCACCTCGACAGGGACTACGAGCAGTACTTC
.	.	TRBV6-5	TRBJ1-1	CASITVVNTEAFF	TGTGCCAGCATTACGGTTGTGAACACTGAAGCTTTCTTT
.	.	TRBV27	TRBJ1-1	CASSLNLQAMNTEAFF	TGTGCCAGCAGTTTAAACCTGCAGGCAATGAACACTGAAGCTTTCTTT
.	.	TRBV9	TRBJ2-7	CASSVALDNTHEQYF	TGTGCCAGCAGCGTAGCGTTGGACAACACCCACGAGCAGTACTTC
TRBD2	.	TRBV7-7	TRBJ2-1	CASSLQPTGASGRGEYNEQFF	TGTGCCAGCAGCTTACAACCCACCGGAGCTAGCGGGAGGGGGGAATACAATGAGCAGTTCTTC
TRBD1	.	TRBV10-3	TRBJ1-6	CAISGQADSPLHF	TGTGCCATCAGCGGACAGGCGGATTCACCCCTCCACTTT
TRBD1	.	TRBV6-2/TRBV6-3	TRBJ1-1	CASSWTGTNTEAFF	TGTGCCAGCAGTTGGACAGGAACGAACACTGAAGCTTTCTTT
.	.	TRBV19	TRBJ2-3	CASSLPSDTQYF	TGTGCCAGTAGTTTGCCTAGCGATACGCAGTATTTT
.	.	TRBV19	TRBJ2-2	CASSIYRQNTGELFF	TGTGCCAGTAGTATCTATCGACAGAACACCGGGGAGCTGTTTTTT
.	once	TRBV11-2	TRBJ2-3	CASSLGGWDTNTDTQYF	TGTGCCAGCAGCTTAGGTGGATGGGACACCAACACAGATACGCAGTATTTT
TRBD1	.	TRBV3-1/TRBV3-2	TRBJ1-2	CASSRTTGKGYTF	TGTGCCAGCAGCCGCACGACAGGGAAAGGCTACACCTTC
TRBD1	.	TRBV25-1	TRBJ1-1	CASSGYRGTEAFF	TGTGCCAGCAGTGGATACAGGGGAACTGAAGCTTTCTTT
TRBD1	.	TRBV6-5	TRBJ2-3	CASSLGTGADTQYF	TGTGCCAGCAGTCTTGGGACAGGGGCCGATACGCAGTATTTT
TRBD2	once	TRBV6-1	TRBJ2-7	CASSEAEQRERGPYEQYF	TGTGCCAGCAGTGAAGCGGAGCAGCGGGAACGCGGGCCCTACGAGCAGTACTTC
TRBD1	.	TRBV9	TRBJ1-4	CASSVAGTVNEKLFF	TGTGCCAGCAGCGTAGCCGGGACAGTTAATGAAAAACTGTTTTTT